The next 21 T cell receptor beta chains were all read from a single sample in a study of cytomegalovirus exposure and HLA in healthy donors (dated by TCRdb to about 2017). Library generation was performed with the immunoSEQ multiplex PCR assay. The multiplex PCR relied on a mix of 60 forward primers for TCR Vbeta segments and 13 reverse primers for TCR Jbeta segments. This is the immuneACCESS table as TCRdb keeps it, with only in-frame sequences that have V and J called. A part of the clones is gone; compared with another copy, unresolved V genes explain less than half, and the rest is unexplained. Across this sample there are under 200,000 clones, with around 68% seen only once. Approximately 2.8% of the sample belongs to the ten largest clones. The source material was PBMCs. All receptors derive from a woman aged 40-49 years in good health and CMV-seropositive.

This clone came up a few times. The chain has TRBV27 and TRBJ1-4; D perhaps matches TRBD1 (6 bases). CDR3 length: 16 residues. Looked up from germline, CDR1 is MNHEY and CDR2 is SMNVEV (reference sequence). V lost 5 bases, J lost 3 bases, and 16 bases lay in between. For the CDR3, the DNA is TGTGCCAGCAGTCTCGGCCACGGGGGGCCTAATGAAAAACTGTTTTTT. This gives the protein CASSLGHGGPNEKLFF.

The rearrangement links TRBV4-3 to TRBJ2-1; 9 nucleotides line up with TRBD2. Germline-derived CDR1 and CDR2 are LGHNA and YSLEER. V shed 7 bases, J shed 7 bases, and the junction held 8 bases outside the gene matches. The CDR3 consists of 14 residues. The CDR3 spells CASTAGGPGNEQFF. DNA for the CDR3: TGCGCCAGCACTGCGGGGGGGCCGGGGAATGAGCAGTTCTTC.

The V gene is TRBV2, the J gene TRBJ2-7; TRBD2 agrees at 7 bases. CDR1 SNHLY and CDR2 FYNNEI come from the germline V gene. The CDR3 has 14 amino acids. Trimming took 7 bases from V and 3 from J; bases not matched to a gene: 9. The CDR3 DNA sequence: TGTGCCAGCAATCTTAGCGGGTTTTTCTACGAGCAGTACTTC. Protein product: CASNLSGFFYEQYF.

The rearrangement joins TRBV9 to TRBJ2-3; 10 bases match TRBD2. The CDR3 covers 16 residues. Germline lookup yields CDR1 SGDLS and CDR2 YYNGEE. V lost 4 bases and J lost 10; bases outside the gene matches: 15. CDR3 in amino acids: CASSLPGLAFTGAQYF. In DNA, the CDR3 is TGTGCCAGCAGCCTTCCGGGACTAGCGTTCACGGGGGCGCAGTATTTT.

V gene TRBV11-3 combines with J gene TRBJ1-1; D might be TRBD1 (5 bases). CDR1 and CDR2 from the germline V gene are SGHNT and YENEEA. The CDR3 loop spans 14 amino acids. Trimming cost V 5 bases and J 1 base, with 11 bases left between them. The CDR3 DNA sequence: TGTGCCAGCAGCGCCGGTAGGGGGAACACTGAAGCTTTCTTT. It translates to CASSAGRGNTEAFF.

The sample holds a few counts of this clone. CDR3: CASSQDLLVGQKDGYTF. DNA of the CDR3: TGCGCCAGCAGCCAAGACCTCCTCGTGGGGCAGAAAGATGGCTACACCTTC. The chain combines TRBV4-3 with TRBJ1-2; possible D gene TRBD1, 5 bases. The germline V and J ends were trimmed by 0 bases and 6 bases, with 20 bases remaining between them. The V gene's germline CDR1 is LGHNA and CDR2 YSLEER. The CDR3 totals 17 residues.

The chain couples TRBV5-4 to TRBJ1-1; D might be TRBD1 (5 bases). Trimming took 4 bases from V and 0 from J, leaving 13 bases between them. Per germline, CDR1 SGHNT and CDR2 YYREEE (reference sequence). This CDR3 comprises 15 residues. The CDR3 reads CASSHVGGMNTEAFF. CDR3 DNA sequence: TGTGCCAGCAGCCACGTGGGGGGAATGAACACTGAAGCTTTCTTT.

This chain joins TRBV6-5 and TRBJ2-1, with D maybe TRBD2 (7 bases). CDR3 length equals 14 residues. With 2 bases removed from V and 10 bases from J, the gap between germline ends came to 15 bases. Germline V CDR1 and CDR2: MNHEY, SVGAGI. The CDR3 region is CASSYGAGAGEQFF. CDR3 DNA: TGTGCCAGCAGTTACGGGGCGGGGGCTGGAGAGCAGTTCTTC.

The V call is TRBV4-3, the J call TRBJ2-3, with 7 bases matching TRBD2. This CDR3 is built from 15 residues. Germline V gene data show CDR1 as LGHNA and CDR2 as YSLEER. Unmatched junction bases numbered 9, after V lost 3 bases and J lost 6 bases. CDR3 coding DNA: TGCGCCAGCAGCCAGGCGGTTAGCGGGCGGGATACGCAGTATTTT. Its protein is CASSQAVSGRDTQYF.

The V call is TRBV29-1, the J call TRBJ2-1; 8 positions agree with TRBD2. With 3 bases clipped from V and 10 bases from J, the junction kept 8 bases outside the gene matches. Germline values: CDR1 SQVTM, CDR2 ANQGSEA. The length of the CDR3 is 13 residues. In DNA, the CDR3 is TGCAGCGTTGATGGTAGCGGGGCCAGCGAGCAGTTCTTC. Amino acid sequence: CSVDGSGASEQFF.

The chain carries TRBV7-3 and TRBJ1-5, with 10 bases that match TRBD1. This CDR3 contains 19 residues. CDR1 and CDR2 from the germline V gene are SGHTA and FQGTGA. J lost 1 base, V lost 4 bases, and 13 bases had no gene match. The CDR3 DNA reads as TGTGCCAGCAGCTCATCCGGGACAGGGGCTTCTCTGAGCAATCAGCCCCAGCATTTT. The encoded protein is CASSSSGTGASLSNQPQHF.

V is TRBV11-2 and J is TRBJ1-4; 10 bases match TRBD1. The CDR3 length is 14 residues. J was trimmed by 8 bases and V by 3 bases; bases with no gene match: 3. Germline lookup yields CDR1 SGHAT and CDR2 FQNNGV. Here the CDR3 reads CASSFGQGEEKLFF. CDR3 coding DNA: TGTGCCAGCAGCTTTGGACAGGGGGAGGAAAAACTGTTTTTT.

This rearrangement joins TRBV4-2 to TRBJ1-2, with D perhaps TRBD1 (5 bases). The CDR3 is 13 residues long. V dropped 4 bases and J dropped 4 bases, with 10 bases sitting between them. Germline CDR1 LGHNA, CDR2 YNFKEQ. The chain's CDR3 is CASSRGEAYGYTF. DNA for the CDR3: TGTGCCAGCAGCCGAGGGGAGGCCTATGGCTACACCTTC.

The chain carries TRBV25-1 and TRBJ1-1, with D possibly TRBD1 on 5 matching bases. CDR3 length: 13 amino acids. Germline assignment: CDR1 MGHDK and CDR2 SYGVNS. V dropped 8 bases and J dropped 3 bases, with 13 bases sitting between them. The CDR3 coding sequence is TGTGCCAGCCGAGGACATGGCGACACTGAAGCTTTCTTT. Translation: CASRGHGDTEAFF. Together with reference TRBV25-1 and TRBJ1-1, the CDR3 gives the full variable domain: EADIYQTPRYLVIGTGKKITLECSQTMGHDKMYWYQQDPGMELHLIHYSYGVNSTEKGDLSSESTVSRIRTEHFPLTLESARPSHTSQYLCASRGHGDTEAFFGQGTRLTVV.

The CDR3 DNA is TGCAGCGTTGGGCAGGGGAACACTGAAGCTTTCTTT. Its protein product is CSVGQGNTEAFF. The chain uses TRBV29-1 and TRBJ1-1; the D gene is possibly TRBD1 (5 bases). The CDR3 spans 12 residues. V was trimmed by 4 bases and J by 1 base, leaving 7 bases between them. The germline V gene encodes CDR1 SQVTM and CDR2 ANQGSEA.

Remarks on this clone: Its ends do not fully match the called genes, so a read error is possible. V is TRBV5-8 and J is TRBJ1-2, with a tentative D call TRBD1 (6 bases). Looked up from germline, CDR1 is SGHTS and CDR2 is YDEGEE. This CDR3 has 15 amino acids. The CDR3 coding sequence is TGTGCCAGCAGCGCCGGGACACTGCTGAACTATGGCTACCCCTTC. This codes for CASSAGTLLNYGYPF. Full variable domain (outside the CDR3, taken from reference TRBV5-8 and TRBJ1-2): EAGVTQSPTHLIKTRGQQATLRCSPISGHTSVYWYQQALGLGLQFLLWYDEGEERNRGNFPPRFSGRQFPNYSSELNVNALELEDSALYLCASSAGTLLNYGYPFGSGTRLTVV.

This clone has a handful of counts. J is TRBJ2-7 and V is TRBV7-2; perhaps TRBD1 as D (5 bases). The CDR3 is made up of 14 amino acids. From germline, CDR1 is SGHTA and CDR2 FQGNSA. Trimming took off 7 bases at V and 3 bases at J, with 16 bases between the two ends. Here the CDR3 DNA reads TGTGCCAGCACCAAGGGGCCGACGGTCTACGAGCAGTACTTC. It encodes CASTKGPTVYEQYF. Using reference TRBV7-2 and TRBJ2-7 for the parts outside the CDR3, the full variable domain is GAGVSQSPSNKVTEKGKDVELRCDPISGHTALYWYRQSLGQGLEFLIYFQGNSAPDKSGLPSDRFSAERTGGSVSTLTIQRTQQEDSAVYLCASTKGPTVYEQYFGPGTRLTVT.

This clone has just a few counts. V is TRBV7-2 and J is TRBJ2-7; 12 positions agree with TRBD2. The CDR3 is made up of 15 amino acids. The germline gives CDR1 SGHTA, CDR2 FQGNSA. V lost 4 bases and J lost 1; bases outside the gene matches: 2. The CDR3 DNA reads as TGTGCCAGCAGCTACCTAGCGGGGGGGTCCTACGAGCAGTACTTC. This gives the protein CASSYLAGGSYEQYF.

V and J are TRBV7-8 and TRBJ2-5; 12 positions match TRBD2. This CDR3 has 16 amino acids. The V gene end was trimmed by 5 bases and the J gene end by 2 bases; junction bases not matched to a gene: 6. CDR1 SGHVS and CDR2 FQNEAQ come from the germline V gene. The CDR3 bases are TGTGCCAGCAGCCCAAGACTAGCGGGGGAGCAAGAGACCCAGTACTTC. Protein sequence: CASSPRLAGEQETQYF.

This chain joins TRBV6-6 and TRBJ2-6; TRBD1 matches at 8 bases. Germline V lookup: CDR1 MNHNY, CDR2 SVGAGI (reference sequence). V was clipped by 8 bases and J by 0 bases; unmatched bases: 6. The CDR3 covers 16 residues. Here the CDR3 DNA reads TGTGCCAGCCAGGGACAGGTCAGCTCTGGGGCCAACGTCCTGACTTTC. Residues: CASQGQVSSGANVLTF.

The J gene is TRBJ2-5, the V gene TRBV4-3; 13 bases align to TRBD2. The length of the CDR3 is 16 residues. With V trimmed by 0 bases and J by 6 bases, 4 bases remained unmatched. The germline gives CDR1 LGHNA, CDR2 YSLEER. CDR3 coding DNA: TGCGCCAGCAGCCAAGAACCGGGACTAGCGGGACAGACCCAGTACTTC. Translating it yields CASSQEPGLAGQTQYF.